Included here is one T cell receptor beta chain sequence, with context. The source of the sample is a study of blood T cell repertoires in COVID-19. Across the study: Samples of COVID-19 (acute and convalescent) were obtained from the United States, Italy and Spain. Sample material is recorded as cDNA or gDNA derived from T cells, B-cell-depleted T cells, or PBMCs.

Per the authors' pipeline: Amplified reference gene primers provided the basis for estimating nucleated cell counts. Produced via immunoSEQ multiplex PCR; TCRdb's table is partial and in-frame only. The V and J calls and clone size were taken over from that table, and D and trimming were inferred from the DNA. The sample consists of some 250,000 clones, about four fifths of them appearing once. Germline trimming cut 6 bases from V and 8 bases from J; bases unmatched to any gene: 4. The CDR3 runs 12 residues. Germline CDR1 SNHLY, CDR2 FYNNEI. The specimen was peripheral blood. The receptor's source is a man under 40 who had recovered from COVID-19. The chain joins TRBV2 to TRBJ1-1; 9 positions agree with TRBD1. CDR3 residues: CASRWTGEEAFF. The CDR3 nucleotides are TGTGCCAGCAGGTGGACAGGGGAGGAAGCTTTCTTT.